Following are 4 T cell receptor beta chains from one sample sequenced in a study of blood T cell repertoires in COVID-19. This table comes from immunoSEQ multiplex PCR, and its TCRdb copy is limited to in-frame clones, with some not included. The sample lists about 100,000 clones; around 90% were seen once. Sequences were obtained from peripheral blood. These receptors were obtained from a woman between 50 and 59 years old with COVID-19, enrolled during active disease.

The rearrangement joins TRBV5-1 to TRBJ2-1; 7 positions match TRBD1. V gave up 5 bases and J gave up 5 bases; unmatched junction bases: 7. Germline CDR1 is SGHRS and CDR2 is YFSETQ. The CDR3 is 14 residues long. The CDR3 region has the DNA TGCGCCAGCAGGCGACAGGGTGAAGACAATGAGCAGTTCTTC. This codes for CASRRQGEDNEQFF. Full variable domain (outside the CDR3, taken from reference TRBV5-1 and TRBJ2-1): KAGVTQTPRYLIKTRGQQVTLSCSPISGHRSVSWYQQTPGQGLQFLFEYFSETQRNKGNFPGRFSGRQFSNSRSEMNVSTLELGDSALYLCASRRQGEDNEQFFGPGTRLTVL.

The chain carries TRBV18 and TRBJ1-2, with 9 bases matching TRBD1. Germline V gives CDR1 KGHSH, CDR2 LQKENI. This CDR3 is 15 amino acids long. V shed 3 bases and J 1 base; nucleotides not matched to a gene: 3. The CDR3 loop reads CASSPRTGDNYGYTF. DNA of the CDR3: TGTGCCAGCTCACCTAGGACAGGGGATAACTATGGCTACACCTTC.

The chain employs TRBV3-1 (or the pseudogene TRBV3-2) and TRBJ2-7; maybe TRBD1 (6 bases). The CDR3 is made up of 17 amino acids. The germline V gene has CDR1 LGHDT and CDR2 YNNKEL (reference sequence). V was cut by 0 bases and J by 7 bases, with 22 bases left in between. The CDR3: CASSQEGGGQSTEEQYF. The CDR3 coding sequence is TGTGCCAGCAGCCAAGAAGGGGGTGGGCAGAGTACGGAAGAGCAGTACTTC.

V usage is TRBV7-9 and J usage is TRBJ2-2; 8 bases agree with TRBD1. The CDR3 length is 18 residues. Germline loops: CDR1 SEHNR, CDR2 FQNEAQ (reference sequence). V dropped 2 bases and J dropped 3; count of bases not matched to a gene: 11. The CDR3 nucleotides are TGTGCCAGCAGCTTAAAAGGCAGGGGGCGAGGGGACACCGGGGAGCTGTTTTTT. This sequence encodes CASSLKGRGRGDTGELFF.